This T cell receptor beta chain stems from a study of shared clonotypes between healthy human individuals. About the research overall: With ages of 18 to 49, the donors were a couple of women and a few men.

The V end lost 3 bases, the J end lost 1 base, and 13 bases lay between the germline ends. This CDR3 region has 16 residues. Per the germline V gene, CDR1 is MDHEN and CDR2 is SYDVKM. Nashville, Tennessee was home to all donors, who were Caucasian adults. CD4+ cells were split into CD45RA+ naive and CD45RA-negative memory subsets. Assay used: immunoSEQ multiplex PCR; TCRdb lists only in-frame clones, some missing. The data contain 2 million to 2.5 million clones, 90% to 95% of them singletons. The sample was naive CD4+ T cells from PBMCs. Described subset: CD45RA+ positively selected. The chain has TRBV28 and TRBJ1-5, with a weak D call TRBD1 (5 bases). The TCR was taken from a man between 18 and 29 years old in good health. Some clones in this sample may be carry-over from other donors' samples. CDR3 DNA sequence: TGTGCCAGCAGTTTTGGGGGAATGAGGAGCAATCAGCCCCAGCATTTT. Translation gives CASSFGGMRSNQPQHF. Based on the CDR3 plus reference TRBV28 and TRBJ1-5, the full variable domain is DVKVTQSSRYLVKRTGEKVFLECVQDMDHENMFWYRQDPGLGLRLIYFSYDVKMKEKGDIPEGYSVSREKKERFSLILESASTNQTSMYLCASSFGGMRSNQPQHFGDGTRLSIL.